This note documents a single T cell receptor beta chain sequence. Its antigen remains unidentified. Purities in excess of 95% were seen in all sorted populations. V trimming: 7 bases; J trimming: 1 base; junction bases outside the gene matches: 4. The V gene's germline CDR1 is SQVTM and CDR2 ANQGSEA. The CDR3 is made up of 13 amino acids. The entry originates in a study of beta chain features in type 1 diabetes. Expressed TCRB transcripts were sequenced because the isolated RNA had all been reverse transcribed beforehand. Only in-frame clones appear in the TCRdb table, and some are missing; sequencing was by immunoSEQ multiplex PCR. The table lists 330,000 or so clones, about 12% of them singletons. Overall study results and limits: Lower insertion and higher deletion counts appeared at VDJ junctions in type 1 diabetes patients. Patients' naive, central memory and Treg TCRB repertoires seemed closer to one another than those of healthy donors. All four CD4+ subsets of Type 1 diabetes patients contained TCRB CDR3s that were moderately but significantly shorter.

Material for sequencing was naive CD4+ T cells from blood. This clonotype was sampled from a woman in her late teens or twenties with type 1 diabetes. The chain combines TRBV29-1 with TRBJ1-1; TRBD1 matches 9 bases. The CDR3: CSASGQGNTEAFF. As DNA, the CDR3 is TGCAGCGCATCGGGACAGGGGAACACTGAAGCTTTCTTT. Supplemented by reference TRBV29-1 and TRBJ1-1, the full variable domain reads SAVISQKPSRDICQRGTSLTIQCQVDSQVTMMFWYRQQPGQSLTLIATANQGSEATYESGFVIDKFPISRPNLTFSTLTVSNMSPEDSSIYLCSASGQGNTEAFFGQGTRLTVV.